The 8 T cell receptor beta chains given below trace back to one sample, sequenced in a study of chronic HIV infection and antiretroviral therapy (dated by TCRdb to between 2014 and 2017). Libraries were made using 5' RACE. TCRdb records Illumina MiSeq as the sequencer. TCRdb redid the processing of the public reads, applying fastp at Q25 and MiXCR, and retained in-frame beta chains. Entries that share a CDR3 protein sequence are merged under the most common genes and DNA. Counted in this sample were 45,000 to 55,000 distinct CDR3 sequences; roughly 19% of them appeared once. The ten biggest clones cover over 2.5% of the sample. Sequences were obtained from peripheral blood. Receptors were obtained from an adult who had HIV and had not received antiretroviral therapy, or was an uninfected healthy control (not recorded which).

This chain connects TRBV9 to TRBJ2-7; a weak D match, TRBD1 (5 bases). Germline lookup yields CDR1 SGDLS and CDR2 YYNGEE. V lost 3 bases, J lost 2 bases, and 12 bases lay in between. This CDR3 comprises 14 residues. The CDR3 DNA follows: TGTGCCAGCAGCGGGACAACCGGCCCCTACGAGCAGTACTTC. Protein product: CASSGTTGPYEQYF.

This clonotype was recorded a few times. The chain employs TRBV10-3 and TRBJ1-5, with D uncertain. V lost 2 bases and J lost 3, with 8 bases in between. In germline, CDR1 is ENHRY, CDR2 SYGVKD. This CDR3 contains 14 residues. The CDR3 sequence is CAISEAGFNQPQHF. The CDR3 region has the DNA TGTGCCATCAGTGAGGCAGGTTTCAATCAGCCCCAGCATTTT.

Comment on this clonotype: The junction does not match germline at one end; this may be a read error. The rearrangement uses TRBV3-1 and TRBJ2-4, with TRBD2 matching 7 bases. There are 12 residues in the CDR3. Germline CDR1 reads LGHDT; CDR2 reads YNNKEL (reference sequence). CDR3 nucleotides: TGTGCCAGCAGCCAAGCGGCGGGAGACCTGCACTTC. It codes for CASSQAAGDLHF.

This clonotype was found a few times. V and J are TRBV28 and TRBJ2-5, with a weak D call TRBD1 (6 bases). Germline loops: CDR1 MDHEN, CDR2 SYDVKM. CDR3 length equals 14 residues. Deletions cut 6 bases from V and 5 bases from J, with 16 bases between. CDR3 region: CASSSATGMETQYF. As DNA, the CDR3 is TGTGCCAGCAGCTCTGCTACAGGGATGGAGACCCAGTACTTC.

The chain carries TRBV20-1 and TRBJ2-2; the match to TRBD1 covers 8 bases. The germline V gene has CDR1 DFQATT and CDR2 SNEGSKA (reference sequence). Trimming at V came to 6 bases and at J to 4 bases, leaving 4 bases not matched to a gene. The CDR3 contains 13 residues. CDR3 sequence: CSASGQATGELFF. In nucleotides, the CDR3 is TGCAGTGCGTCGGGACAGGCCACCGGGGAGCTGTTTTTT.

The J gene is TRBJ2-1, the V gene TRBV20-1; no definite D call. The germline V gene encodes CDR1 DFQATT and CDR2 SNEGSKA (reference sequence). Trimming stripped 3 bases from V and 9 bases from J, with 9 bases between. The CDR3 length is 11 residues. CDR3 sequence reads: CSASRQSEQFF. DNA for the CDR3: TGCAGTGCTAGTCGCCAGAGTGAGCAGTTCTTC.

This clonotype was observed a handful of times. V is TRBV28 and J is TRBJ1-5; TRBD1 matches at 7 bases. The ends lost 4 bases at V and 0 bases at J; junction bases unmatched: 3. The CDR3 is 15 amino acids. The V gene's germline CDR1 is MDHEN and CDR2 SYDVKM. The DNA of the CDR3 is TGTGCCAGCAGTTCTTCAGGGGGTAGCAATCAGCCCCAGCATTTT. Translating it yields CASSSSGGSNQPQHF.

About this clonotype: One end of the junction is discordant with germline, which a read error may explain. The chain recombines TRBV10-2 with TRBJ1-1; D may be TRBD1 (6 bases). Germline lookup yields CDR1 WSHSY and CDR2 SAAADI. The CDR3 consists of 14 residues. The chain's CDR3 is CASSELGGATVAFF. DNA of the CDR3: TGCGCCAGCAGTGAGTTGGGGGGGGCTACTGTAGCTTTCTTT.